In this sample, the clone carrying this T cell receptor beta chain turned up a few times. Its antigen is as yet unknown. V was cut by 3 bases and J by 8 bases, with 11 bases left in between. This CDR3 contains 13 residues. Germline loops: CDR1 GTSNPN, CDR2 SVGIG (reference sequence). This specimen comes from a study of vaccination and CD4 T cells after COVID-19. The sample's treatment: approximately 9-day PBMC culture with coronavirus spike peptide pools or control peptides (ViraFEST assay). At the Johns Hopkins FTIC core, DNA taken from cultured CD4+ T cells was sequenced by way of the Oncomine TCR Beta short-read assay. Via MiXCR, TCRdb re-called the PCR reads, giving one row per CDR3 protein. The sample shows around 13,000 distinct CDR3 sequences, approximately 74% of them seen only once.

The V and J genes are TRBV30 and TRBJ1-6, with D uncertain. The material was CD4+ T cells from blood, cultured in vitro, obtained after SARS-CoV-2 vaccination. This receptor was obtained from a human donor who received a COVID-19 vaccine. CDR3 nucleotide sequence: TGTGCCTGGAGCCCCAGGCGTGATTCACCCCTCCACTTT. Translating gives CAWSPRRDSPLHF.